The T cell receptor (beta chain) under discussion was sequenced for a study of OX40 agonist ivuxolimab in advanced cancers. Study-level information: Three patients showed partial responses: one hepatocellular carcinoma and two cutaneous melanoma cases.

Germline-derived CDR1 and CDR2 are MNHNS and SASEGT. This CDR3 has 15 residues. Trimming took 5 bases from V and 3 from J; bases not matched to a gene: 5. Comment on this clone: Its antigen is as yet unknown.

Method: immunoSEQ multiplex PCR; TCRdb's copy keeps in-frame clones and lacks some. The sample includes tens of thousands of clones, less than 90% of them seen just once. Study results and caveats: The study did not work out the antigen specificity of the expanded peripheral T cells. Partial responders dosed at 0.1-3.0 mg/kg displayed clonal expansion ranking among the lowest.

This chain uses TRBV6-1 with TRBJ2-1, with TRBD1 identical over 9 bases. The receptor's source is an adult with an advanced solid tumor such as melanoma, head and neck, liver or kidney cancer. The material was CD4+ or CD8+ T cells sorted from blood, obtained in a trial of the OX40 agonist ivuxolimab. The CDR3 spells CASSPDRGGYNEQFF. The CDR3 nucleotides read TGTGCCAGCAGTCCAGACAGGGGGGGCTACAATGAGCAGTTCTTC.